The next 24 T cell receptor beta chains were all read from a single sample in a study of T cell repertoires in cytomegalovirus infection. TCRdb reanalysed the reads using MiXCR and keeps one entry per CDR3 protein. The sample records about 460,000 distinct CDR3 sequences, around 11% being singletons. What was sequenced was PBMCs. The origin of the receptors is a human donor in good health (CMV status not recorded). Some clones in this sample may be carry-over from other donors' samples.

This clonotype was detected many times. This rearrangement joins TRBV11-2 to TRBJ2-5, with D perhaps matching TRBD1 (6 bases). The germline V gene encodes CDR1 SGHAT and CDR2 FQNNGV. This CDR3 is built from 15 residues. V was cut by 1 base and J by 5 bases, with 14 bases left in between. CDR3 in DNA: TGTGCCAGCAGCTTAGGACAGGCCTCGGGGGAGACCCAGTACTTC. Translated: CASSLGQASGETQYF.

This clonotype has more than one count but fewer than ten. The chain uses TRBV29-1 and TRBJ2-7, with 7 bases aligning to TRBD1. V lost 7 bases and J lost 5; bases outside the gene matches: 5. From germline, CDR1 is SQVTM and CDR2 ANQGSEA. This CDR3 has 11 amino acids. DNA of the CDR3: TGCAGCGCACACAGGGGAAACGAGCAGTACTTC. It is translated as CSAHRGNEQYF.

Ten or more counts support this clonotype. The chain couples TRBV7-8 to TRBJ1-1; D not resolved. The germline CDR1 and CDR2 sequences are SGHVS and FQNEAQ. There are 11 residues in the CDR3. V lost 1 base to trimming and J lost 8 bases, with 5 bases between them. Written as DNA, the CDR3 is TGTGCCAGCAGCTTAGTACAAGAAGCTTTCTTT. It encodes CASSLVQEAFF.

This clonotype was found many times. The J gene is TRBJ2-2, the V gene TRBV7-8, with TRBD1 as a possible D gene (7 bases). V lost 5 bases, J lost 3 bases, and 13 bases lay in between. CDR1 is SGHVS, CDR2 FQNEAQ, per germline. The CDR3 has 15 amino acids. The CDR3 region is CASSPEGQHTGELFF. CDR3 bases: TGTGCCAGCAGCCCGGAGGGACAGCACACCGGGGAGCTGTTTTTT.

This clonotype was counted ten times or more. The chain links TRBV12-3 or TRBV12-4 to TRBJ2-2; a possible D gene is TRBD2 (5 bases). The CDR3 is 14 residues long. V was shortened by 7 bases and J by 0 bases, with 9 bases between the two germline ends. The DNA of the CDR3 is TGTGCCAGCACCGTCGGGACGAACACCGGGGAGCTGTTTTTT. Translating gives CASTVGTNTGELFF.

This clonotype was seen ten or more times. V and J are TRBV7-8 and TRBJ2-3, with 12 bases aligning to TRBD2. Trimming took 0 bases from V and 0 from J; bases not matched to a gene: 7. The CDR3 is 19 amino acids. CDR1 is SGHVS and CDR2 is FQNEAQ in the germline V gene. For the CDR3, the DNA is TGTGCCAGCAGCTTAGCGTATACAGGACTAGCGGGAAGCACAGATACGCAGTATTTT. This translates into CASSLAYTGLAGSTDTQYF.

This clonotype was detected ten times or more. The rearrangement joins TRBV5-6 to TRBJ1-6; D uncertain. V gave up 3 bases and J gave up 14 bases, with 15 bases separating them. From germline, CDR1 is SGHDT and CDR2 YYEEEE. The CDR3 is 13 residues long. Here the CDR3 DNA reads TGTGCCAGCAGCTATACCACCGCGGAGACCCTCCACTTT. Translation: CASSYTTAETLHF.

This clonotype was detected only a few times. The gene calls are TRBV28 and TRBJ2-6, with D hard to call. The V gene's germline CDR1 is MDHEN and CDR2 SYDVKM. Trimming cost V 6 bases and J 2 bases, with 23 bases left between them. The CDR3 runs to 19 residues. DNA for the CDR3: TGTGCCAGCAGGCCCCCGCGTGAGTCTCGGCGCACTGGGGCCAACGTCCTGACTTTC. Translated, it gives CASRPPRESRRTGANVLTF.

The chain links TRBV20-1 to TRBJ1-5; the D gene is possibly TRBD1 (5 bases). CDR3 length: 13 amino acids. Trimming shortened V by 1 base and J by 11 bases, and 15 bases separated the two germline ends. Germline CDR1 DFQATT, CDR2 SNEGSKA (reference sequence). The CDR3 reads CSARGGGEGAQHF. DNA for the CDR3: TGCAGTGCTAGAGGGGGGGGGGAAGGGGCCCAGCATTTT.

This clonotype has at least ten counts. The chain uses TRBV6-5 and TRBJ2-5; 12 positions match TRBD2. Germline loops: CDR1 MNHEY, CDR2 SVGAGI. The J segment lost 5 bases and the V segment lost 3 bases, leaving 10 bases of the junction unmatched. This CDR3 spans 17 amino acids. This CDR3 is CASSYVTSGSADETQYF. In DNA form, the CDR3 reads TGTGCCAGCAGTTATGTGACTAGCGGGAGCGCTGACGAGACCCAGTACTTC.

The rearrangement joins TRBV20-1 to TRBJ2-7; either TRBD1 or TRBD2 may fit D (5 bases each). The CDR3 is 11 residues long. V lost 3 bases to trimming and J lost 7 bases, with 10 bases between them. Germline V gene data show CDR1 as DFQATT and CDR2 as SNEGSKA (reference sequence). This CDR3 is CSARGDGEQYF. In DNA, the CDR3 is TGCAGTGCTAGGGGGGACGGGGAGCAGTACTTC.

V is TRBV20-1 and J is TRBJ2-1; TRBD2 matches 13 bases. The CDR3 has 16 residues. After removal of 6 bases from V and 0 bases from J, the junction contained 5 bases not matched to a gene. Germline V CDR1 and CDR2: DFQATT, SNEGSKA (reference sequence). This CDR3 reads CSAAGTSGISYNEQFF. The CDR3 DNA reads as TGCAGTGCAGCCGGGACTAGCGGGATCTCCTACAATGAGCAGTTCTTC.

The chain couples TRBV2 to TRBJ1-5, with D unclear. Trimming took off 1 base at V and 2 bases at J, with 9 bases between the two ends. Looked up from germline, CDR1 is SNHLY and CDR2 is FYNNEI. This CDR3 region has 15 residues. CDR3 coding DNA: TGTGCCAGCAGTGAAGGGGCGGGTGGCAATCAGCCCCAGCATTTT. Encoded protein: CASSEGAGGNQPQHF.

In this sample, this clonotype turned up a few times. The V gene is TRBV29-1, the J gene TRBJ2-5, with 10 bases that match TRBD2. From germline, CDR1 is SQVTM and CDR2 ANQGSEA. This CDR3 has 13 amino acids. Trimming cost V 4 bases and J 7 bases; bases outside gene matches: 6. The CDR3 here is CSVGIQREGTQYF. CDR3 in DNA: TGCAGCGTTGGTATACAGCGGGAGGGGACCCAGTACTTC.

The chain recombines TRBV20-1 with TRBJ2-5; 11 nucleotides align to TRBD2. Germline assignment: CDR1 DFQATT and CDR2 SNEGSKA (reference sequence). J gave up 5 bases and V 6 bases, and 5 bases lay outside the gene matches. This CDR3 contains 13 residues. The CDR3 nucleotides are TGCAGTGCCACAACTAGCGGGGGTGAGACCCAGTACTTC. Its protein product is CSATTSGGETQYF.

This clonotype was observed at least ten times. The gene calls are TRBV6-5 and TRBJ2-7, with 10 bases lining up with TRBD2. V lost 4 bases and J lost 2; bases outside the gene matches: 8. The CDR3 extends over 16 amino acids. Looked up from germline, CDR1 is MNHEY and CDR2 is SVGAGI. The CDR3 reads CASSFVLAGVPYEQYF. The CDR3 region has the DNA TGTGCCAGCAGTTTCGTGCTAGCGGGAGTCCCCTACGAGCAGTACTTC.

CDR3 region: CASSVSLSATRTDTQYF. In DNA, the CDR3 is TGTGCCAGCAGCGTATCCCTTAGCGCGACCCGCACAGATACGCAGTATTTT. This sequence joins TRBV9 and TRBJ2-3, with a possible D match to TRBD2 (5 bases). CDR3 length: 17 amino acids. Germline V lookup: CDR1 SGDLS, CDR2 YYNGEE. Trimming pared 1 base from V and 1 base from J, leaving 16 bases between.

The table lists this clonotype with many counts. A much larger clone differs by one base, so this may be a read error. This chain links TRBV6-5 with TRBJ2-2; D is possibly TRBD1 (5 bases). This CDR3 spans 12 amino acids. Trimming took off 7 bases at V and 4 bases at J, with 7 bases between the two ends. The V gene's germline CDR1 is MNHEY and CDR2 SVGAGI. Here the CDR3 DNA reads TGTGCCAGCACCCAGGGCACCGGGGAGCTGTTTTTT. Amino acid sequence: CASTQGTGELFF.

This clonotype was seen repeatedly, ten times or more. This chain connects TRBV11-3 to TRBJ2-1, with TRBD2 matching over 7 bases. The CDR3 runs to 16 residues. V gave up 1 base and J gave up 9 bases; unmatched junction bases: 12. Germline V CDR1 and CDR2: SGHNT, YENEEA. This CDR3 is CASSLGVASGRGEQFF. Written as DNA, the CDR3 is TGTGCCAGCAGCTTAGGGGTGGCTAGCGGACGCGGTGAGCAGTTCTTC.

This clonotype was picked up a small number of times. The rearrangement joins TRBV6-6 to TRBJ2-5, with D tentatively TRBD1 or TRBD2 (5 bases each). Germline V lookup: CDR1 MNHNY, CDR2 SVGAGI (reference sequence). CDR3 size: 15 residues. Trimming removed 7 bases from V and 2 bases from J, with 17 bases in between. The CDR3 sequence is CASKRTRGGQETQYF. CDR3 nucleotide sequence: TGTGCCAGCAAACGTACCCGGGGCGGTCAAGAGACCCAGTACTTC.

On this clonotype: The conserved phenylalanine or tryptophan normally closing the CDR3 is absent here, so this likely arose from a read error. No DNA is shown, since the ends of the CDR3 on it are uncertain; the CDR3 is the one TCRdb lists. This sequence joins TRBV2 and TRBJ2-7; the D call in the table, TRBD1, was not verified against the DNA. Germline V gene sequence: CDR1 SNHLY, CDR2 FYNNEI. The CDR3 is 14 amino acids long, termini counted. CDR3 protein: CASIGGGTFRRPYI.

This clonotype occurred many times. The V gene is TRBV28, the J gene TRBJ1-5; D is possibly TRBD1 (6 bases). Germline assignment: CDR1 MDHEN and CDR2 SYDVKM. The CDR3 runs to 16 residues. The V end lost 4 bases, the J end lost 2 bases, and 15 bases lay between the germline ends. CDR3 protein: CASSSVQGVGNQPQHF. CDR3 nucleotides: TGTGCCAGCAGTTCCGTACAGGGAGTAGGCAATCAGCCCCAGCATTTT.

This clonotype was observed many times. The chain joins TRBV2 to TRBJ1-2; no definite D call. CDR3 length equals 13 residues. V was pared by 2 bases and J by 7 bases, with 11 bases between. Germline-derived CDR1 and CDR2 are SNHLY and FYNNEI. CDR3 nucleotide sequence: TGTGCCAGCAGTGAACGGGGTATCGGTGGCTACACCTTC. Its translation: CASSERGIGGYTF. Combining the CDR3 with reference TRBV2 and TRBJ1-2 gives the whole variable domain EPEVTQTPSHQVTQMGQEVILRCVPISNHLYFYWYRQILGQKVEFLVSFYNNEISEKSEIFDDQFSVERPDGSNFTLKIRSTKLEDSAMYFCASSERGIGGYTFGSGTRLTVV.

This chain joins TRBV20-1 and TRBJ2-1, with 10 positions matching TRBD2. The germline CDR1 and CDR2 sequences are DFQATT and SNEGSKA (reference sequence). Trimming cost V 4 bases and J 6 bases; bases outside gene matches: 3. The CDR3 sequence is 13 residues long. The CDR3 here is CSANSGRGNEQFF. As DNA, the CDR3 is TGCAGTGCTAACAGCGGGAGGGGCAATGAGCAGTTCTTC.